These 11 T cell receptor beta chains were sequenced from one sample in a study of early T cells in non-severe SARS-CoV-2 infection. TCRdb re-called the 5' RACE reads with MiXCR, one entry per CDR3 protein. Altogether 60,000 to 90,000 distinct CDR3 sequences are present, less than 20% being singletons, with the ten largest covering approximately 2.9%. The sequenced sample was whole blood. These receptors were collected from an adult who was a healthcare worker with PCR-confirmed SARS-CoV-2 infection or an uninfected control (not recorded which).

The chain uses TRBV30 and TRBJ2-3; D is uncertain. V was pared by 3 bases and J by 4 bases, with 8 bases between. CDR3 length equals 12 residues. Per germline, CDR1 GTSNPN and CDR2 SVGIG (reference sequence). CDR3 DNA: TGTGCCTGGAGGGGGATCGCAGATACGCAGTATTTT. Its protein product is CAWRGIADTQYF.

This clonotype was counted between two and nine times. V usage is TRBV20-1 and J usage is TRBJ2-7; D possibly uses TRBD1 or TRBD2 (5 bases each). This CDR3 has 10 residues. Per the germline V gene, CDR1 is DFQATT and CDR2 is SNEGSKA (reference sequence). The V gene lost 3 bases and the J gene lost 6 bases, with 6 bases spanning the gap. Here the CDR3 reads CSARRGEQYF. CDR3 nucleotides: TGCAGTGCTAGGAGGGGCGAGCAGTACTTC.

Here the CDR3 reads CASSQDPGANVLTF. DNA for the CDR3: TGTGCCAGCAGCCAAGATCCTGGGGCCAACGTCCTGACTTTC. The chain employs TRBV3-1 and TRBJ2-6; D unclear. Between the trimmed V and J ends, which lost 0 bases and 2 bases, there was a span of 2 bases. In germline, CDR1 is LGHDT, CDR2 YNNKEL (reference sequence). This CDR3 has 14 residues.

V and J are TRBV29-1 and TRBJ1-2; D gene ambiguous. Germline CDR1 and CDR2: SQVTM and ANQGSEA. V was clipped by 7 bases and J by 4 bases, with 10 bases between them. The CDR3 extends over 11 amino acids. The CDR3 sequence is CSAVQVYGYTF. The CDR3 DNA follows: TGCAGCGCAGTCCAAGTCTATGGCTACACCTTC. The variable domain in full, completed from reference TRBV29-1 and TRBJ1-2, reads SAVISQKPSRDICQRGTSLTIQCQVDSQVTMMFWYRQQPGQSLTLIATANQGSEATYESGFVIDKFPISRPNLTFSTLTVSNMSPEDSSIYLCSAVQVYGYTFGSGTRLTVV.

The J gene is TRBJ2-2, the V gene TRBV9; 9 bases agree with TRBD1. Germline V CDR1 and CDR2: SGDLS, YYNGEE. There are 15 residues in the CDR3. J lost 6 bases, V lost 3 bases, and 6 bases had no gene match. Here the CDR3 reads CASSEHRGRPGELFF. CDR3 nucleotides: TGTGCCAGCAGCGAACACAGGGGGCGCCCCGGGGAGCTGTTTTTT.

In its sample, this clonotype was seen a few times. The J gene is TRBJ1-6, the V gene TRBV28; D call uncertain. Trimming pared 2 bases from V and 9 bases from J, leaving 11 bases between. The germline V gene encodes CDR1 MDHEN and CDR2 SYDVKM. The CDR3 extends over 14 amino acids. CDR3 in DNA: TGTGCCAGCAGTTTAGCAGGTAGCGGTTCACCCCTCCACTTT. As protein: CASSLAGSGSPLHF.

In this sample, this clonotype turned up a few times. This chain links TRBV12-5 with TRBJ1-1; maybe TRBD1 (5 bases). The CDR3 is 16 amino acids. Per germline, CDR1 LGHNT and CDR2 FRNRAP. V was cut by 6 bases and J by 4 bases, with 21 bases left in between. In nucleotides, the CDR3 is TGTGCTAGTGGCCCCGACCTTGGGGCTGTGGGCACTGAAGCTTTCTTT. Protein product: CASGPDLGAVGTEAFF.

This clonotype was seen many times. The V gene is TRBV7-3, the J gene TRBJ2-3; D tentatively reads TRBD1 or TRBD2 (6 bases each). Trimming pared 2 bases from V and 6 bases from J, leaving 9 bases between. This CDR3 region has 13 residues. From germline, CDR1 is SGHTA and CDR2 FQGTGA. The chain's CDR3 is CASSLRGGDTQYF. The CDR3 DNA is TGTGCCAGCAGCTTACGAGGGGGGGATACGCAGTATTTT.

The chain couples TRBV5-1 to TRBJ2-2; TRBD1 might be the D (7 bases). The CDR3 is 15 amino acids. Trimming took off 2 bases at V and 5 bases at J, with 13 bases between the two ends. The germline CDR1 and CDR2 sequences are SGHRS and YFSETQ. CDR3 protein: CASSFVAGGTGELFF. The CDR3 coding sequence is TGCGCCAGCAGCTTCGTGGCAGGGGGGACCGGGGAGCTGTTTTTT.

This clonotype was recorded a few times. The junction departs from the called germline gene at one end, perhaps through a read error. The V and J genes are TRBV12-5 and TRBJ1-6; the D is unclear. Germline V gene data show CDR1 as LGHNT and CDR2 as FRNRAP. CDR3 length: 8 residues. The CDR3 region has the DNA TGTGCTAGTGGCCCCGCCATCTTT. Encoded protein: CASGPAIF.

The rearrangement uses TRBV6-1 and TRBJ2-7; D is unclear. This CDR3 spans 14 amino acids. The V and J ends lost 10 bases and 0 bases respectively, with 16 bases between them. CDR1 MNHNS and CDR2 SASEGT come from the germline V gene. The CDR3 here is CATHDKASSYEQYF. CDR3 DNA: TGTGCCACCCACGACAAGGCCAGCTCCTACGAGCAGTACTTC.